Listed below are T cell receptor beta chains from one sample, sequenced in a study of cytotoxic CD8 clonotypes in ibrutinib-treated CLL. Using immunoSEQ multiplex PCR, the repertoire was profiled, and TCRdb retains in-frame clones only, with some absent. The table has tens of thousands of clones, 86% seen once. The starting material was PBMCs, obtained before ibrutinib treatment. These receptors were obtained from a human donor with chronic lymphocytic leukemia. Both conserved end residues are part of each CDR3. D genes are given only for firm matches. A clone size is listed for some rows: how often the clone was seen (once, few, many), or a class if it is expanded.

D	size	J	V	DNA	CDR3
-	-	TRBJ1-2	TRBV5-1	TGCGCCAGCAAAATGTTCGTTCAGGTACAAGGCTACACCTTC	CASKMFVQVQGYTF
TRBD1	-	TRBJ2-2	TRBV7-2	TGTGCCAGCAGCTTATCTAACAGGGGAAACACCGGGGAGCTGTTTTTT	CASSLSNRGNTGELFF
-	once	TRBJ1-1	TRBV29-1	TGCAGCGCCTCGGACAGATGGAACACTGAAGCTTTCTTT	CSASDRWNTEAFF
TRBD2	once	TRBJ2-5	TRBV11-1	TGTGCCAGCAGTAGCGGGAGTTATGAGACCCAGTACTTC	CASSSGSYETQYF
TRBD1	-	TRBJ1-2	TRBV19	TGTGCCAGCAGTGGGACAGGGGCCTACTATGGCTACACCTTC	CASSGTGAYYGYTF
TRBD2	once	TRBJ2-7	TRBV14	TGTGCCAGCAGCACGCTAGCGGCCGACTCCTACGAGCAGTACTTC	CASSTLAADSYEQYF
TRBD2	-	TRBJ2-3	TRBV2	TGTGCCAGCAGGCCGACTAGCGGGAGTTCAGATACGCAGTATTTT	CASRPTSGSSDTQYF
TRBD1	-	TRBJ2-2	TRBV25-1	TGTGCCAGCAGTGAATATCGAGGACAGGGGGCTTCCGGGGAGCTGTTTTTT	CASSEYRGQGASGELFF
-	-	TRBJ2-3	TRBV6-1	TGTGCCAGCAGTACGCGGGGTTTCACAGATACGCAGTATTTT	CASSTRGFTDTQYF
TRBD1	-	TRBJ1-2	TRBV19	TGTGCCAGTACTATCTCCAGGGGGCGTGAGGCAAGCTATGGCTACACCTTC	CASTISRGREASYGYTF
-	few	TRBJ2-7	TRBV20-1	TGCAGTGCTAGAGATAGCTATAAGCAGTACTTC	CSARDSYKQYF
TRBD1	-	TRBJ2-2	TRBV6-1	TGTGCCAGCAGTGAAGCCCGGACAGGGGGCATCGCCGGGGAGCTGTTTTTT	CASSEARTGGIAGELFF